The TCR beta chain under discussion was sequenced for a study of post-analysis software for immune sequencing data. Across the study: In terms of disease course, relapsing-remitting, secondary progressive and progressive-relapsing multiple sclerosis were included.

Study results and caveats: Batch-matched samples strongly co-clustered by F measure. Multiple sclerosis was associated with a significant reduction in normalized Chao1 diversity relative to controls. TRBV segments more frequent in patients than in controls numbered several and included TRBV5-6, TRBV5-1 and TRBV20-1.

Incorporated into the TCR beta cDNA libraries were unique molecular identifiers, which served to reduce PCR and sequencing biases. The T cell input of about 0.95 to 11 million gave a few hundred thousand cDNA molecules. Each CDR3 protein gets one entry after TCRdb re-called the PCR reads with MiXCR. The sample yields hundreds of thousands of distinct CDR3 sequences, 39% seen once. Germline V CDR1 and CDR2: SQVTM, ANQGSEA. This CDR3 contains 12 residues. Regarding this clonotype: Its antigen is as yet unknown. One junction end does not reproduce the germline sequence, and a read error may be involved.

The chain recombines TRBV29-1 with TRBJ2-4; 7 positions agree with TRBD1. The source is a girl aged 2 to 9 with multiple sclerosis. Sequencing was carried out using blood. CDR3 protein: CSVVTGLNIQDF. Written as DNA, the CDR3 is TGCAGCGTTGTGACAGGGCTTAACATTCAGGACTTC.